A single T cell receptor beta chain is shown here with its context. As yet, its antigen is unknown. The data stem from a study of CD39 and CD103 CD8 tumor-infiltrating T cells. Across the study: Comparisons covered HPV-positive and HPV-negative HNSCC, ovarian cancer and melanoma patients.

Regarding the study as a whole: DN TIL clonotypes largely overlapped peripheral memory CD8 repertoires, unlike DP. Top 30 DP CD8 TIL clonotypes covered about 56-90% of repertoire.

Assay used: immunoSEQ multiplex PCR; TCRdb lists only in-frame clones, some missing. The table lists 1,500 to 2,000 clones, less than 75% of them singletons. For tumor-infiltrating lymphocytes, EpCAM beads were added to negative-selection T-cell enrichment of thawed cells. CDR3 length: 13 amino acids. Looked up from germline, CDR1 is SGDLS and CDR2 is YYNGEE. V lost 0 bases and J lost 9, with 10 bases in between. The origin of this receptor is a human donor with head and neck squamous cell carcinoma. V usage is TRBV9 and J usage is TRBJ2-1, with D hard to call. What was sequenced was CD39- CD103- CD8+ T cells sorted from the tumor. Regarding subset: CD103-CD39- double-negative CD45RA- CD8 T cells. Here the CDR3 reads CASSVGARSEQFF. The CDR3 nucleotides read TGTGCCAGCAGCGTAGGAGCCAGGAGTGAGCAGTTCTTC.